A selection of T cell receptor beta chains follows, all from one sample in a study of Tregs in tolerant kidney transplant recipients. The assay was immunoSEQ multiplex PCR, and TCRdb's table has in-frame clones only and misses some. Among fewer than 20,000 clones, roughly four fifths were seen once, and the ten largest hold 2.5%. The sample was Tregs from blood. All receptors come from a human donor in good health. Both conserved end residues are part of each CDR3. The D gene is left open where the match is weak. The size of a clone is reported for some rows only, either as once, few or many, or as a class for expanded clones.

v_call: TRBV5-1
clone_size: once
j_call: TRBJ2-1
d_call: TRBD2
cdr3_aa: CASSRRVTSGALSEQFF
cdr3_nt: TGCGCCAGCAGCCGCAGGGTGACTAGCGGGGCCCTCAGTGAGCAGTTCTTC

v_call: TRBV11-2
clone_size: .
j_call: TRBJ1-2
d_call: .
cdr3_aa: CASSLDIPTGTLNYGYTF
cdr3_nt: TGTGCCAGCAGCTTAGATATCCCTACAGGGACCCTTAACTATGGCTACACCTTC

v_call: TRBV2
clone_size: once
j_call: TRBJ2-1
d_call: .
cdr3_aa: CASSVGTTMTYNEQFF
cdr3_nt: TGTGCCAGCAGTGTGGGAACGACTATGACCTACAATGAGCAGTTCTTC

v_call: TRBV28
clone_size: .
j_call: TRBJ1-6
d_call: .
cdr3_aa: CASIGRGYSPLHF
cdr3_nt: TGTGCCAGCATCGGCAGGGGTTATTCACCCCTCCACTTT

v_call: TRBV29-1
clone_size: .
j_call: TRBJ1-2
d_call: .
cdr3_aa: CSVDGGSGYTF
cdr3_nt: TGCAGCGTTGATGGGGGTAGTGGCTACACCTTC

v_call: TRBV7-9
clone_size: .
j_call: TRBJ2-1
d_call: .
cdr3_aa: CASSFSYNEQFF
cdr3_nt: TGTGCCAGCAGCTTCTCCTACAATGAGCAGTTCTTC

v_call: TRBV6-5
clone_size: few
j_call: TRBJ1-2
d_call: .
cdr3_aa: CASSSTTQAIYGYTF
cdr3_nt: TGTGCCAGCAGTTCCACGACACAGGCGATCTATGGCTACACCTTC

v_call: TRBV7-2
clone_size: .
j_call: TRBJ2-3
d_call: .
cdr3_aa: CASSPQSDTQYF
cdr3_nt: TGTGCCAGCAGCCCACAATCAGATACGCAGTATTTT

v_call: TRBV7-9
clone_size: .
j_call: TRBJ2-7
d_call: TRBD1
cdr3_aa: CASSRDRLYEQYF
cdr3_nt: TGTGCCAGCAGCCGGGACAGGCTCTACGAGCAGTACTTC

v_call: TRBV19
clone_size: .
j_call: TRBJ2-5
d_call: .
cdr3_aa: CAAGPRTFQETQYF
cdr3_nt: TGTGCCGCAGGACCCCGGACTTTCCAAGAGACCCAGTACTTC

v_call: TRBV11-2
clone_size: .
j_call: TRBJ2-3
d_call: TRBD2
cdr3_aa: CASSHRLADLTQYF
cdr3_nt: TGTGCCAGCAGCCATCGACTAGCGGACCTTACGCAGTATTTT

v_call: TRBV6-1
clone_size: .
j_call: TRBJ1-6
d_call: .
cdr3_aa: CASSGMGGDFPNSPLHF
cdr3_nt: TGTGCCAGCAGTGGAATGGGGGGTGACTTTCCTAATTCACCCCTCCACTTT

v_call: TRBV5-1
clone_size: once
j_call: TRBJ2-1
d_call: .
cdr3_aa: CASSQMGGYYNEQFF
cdr3_nt: TGCGCCAGCAGCCAGATGGGGGGATACTACAATGAGCAGTTCTTC

v_call: TRBV7-2
clone_size: .
j_call: TRBJ2-1
d_call: .
cdr3_aa: CASSPQTSFEQFF
cdr3_nt: TGTGCCAGCAGCCCTCAAACAAGTTTTGAGCAGTTCTTC

v_call: TRBV7-9
clone_size: once
j_call: TRBJ1-2
d_call: TRBD1
cdr3_aa: CASSLGQGAIDYGYTF
cdr3_nt: TGTGCCAGCAGCTTAGGACAGGGGGCAATTGACTATGGCTACACCTTC

v_call: TRBV7-2
clone_size: .
j_call: TRBJ2-3
d_call: TRBD2
cdr3_aa: CASSLLAGALDTQYF
cdr3_nt: TGTGCCAGCAGCTTATTAGCGGGAGCTTTAGATACGCAGTATTTT

v_call: TRBV5-1
clone_size: .
j_call: TRBJ2-7
d_call: .
cdr3_aa: CASSSQGEQYF
cdr3_nt: TGCGCCAGCAGCTCTCAGGGCGAGCAGTACTTC

v_call: TRBV11-2
clone_size: .
j_call: TRBJ1-2
d_call: TRBD1
cdr3_aa: CASSLNRGGDYGYTF
cdr3_nt: TGTGCCAGCAGCCTTAACAGGGGTGGGGACTATGGCTACACCTTC

v_call: TRBV7-9
clone_size: .
j_call: TRBJ2-7
d_call: .
cdr3_aa: CASSLAGMNEQYF
cdr3_nt: TGTGCCAGCAGCTTGGCAGGGATGAACGAGCAGTACTTC

v_call: TRBV7-9
clone_size: .
j_call: TRBJ2-3
d_call: .
cdr3_aa: CASSTYTDTQYF
cdr3_nt: TGTGCCAGCAGCACATACACAGATACGCAGTATTTT

v_call: TRBV5-4
clone_size: .
j_call: TRBJ2-3
d_call: TRBD2
cdr3_aa: CASSPVGGSGTGTDTQYF
cdr3_nt: TGTGCCAGCAGCCCCGTGGGGGGGAGCGGGACGGGTACAGATACGCAGTATTTT

v_call: TRBV5-5
clone_size: .
j_call: TRBJ1-2
d_call: .
cdr3_aa: CASSLDVNNYGYTF
cdr3_nt: TGTGCCAGCAGCCTTGACGTGAATAACTATGGCTACACCTTC

v_call: TRBV6-5
clone_size: .
j_call: TRBJ2-7
d_call: TRBD2
cdr3_aa: CASTGLAGVGEQYF
cdr3_nt: TGTGCCAGCACTGGACTAGCGGGGGTGGGAGAGCAGTACTTC

v_call: TRBV5-1
clone_size: .
j_call: TRBJ2-3
d_call: .
cdr3_aa: CASSLAAEQDTQYF
cdr3_nt: TGCGCCAGCAGCTTGGCAGCGGAGCAAGATACGCAGTATTTT

v_call: TRBV7-3
clone_size: .
j_call: TRBJ2-3
d_call: .
cdr3_aa: CASSLNRGTDTQYF
cdr3_nt: TGTGCCAGCAGCTTAAACAGGGGCACAGATACGCAGTATTTT

v_call: TRBV7-6
clone_size: .
j_call: TRBJ1-2
d_call: TRBD1
cdr3_aa: CASSWGTGGILGYGYTF
cdr3_nt: TGTGCCAGCAGCTGGGGGACAGGGGGAATCCTGGGCTATGGCTACACCTTC

v_call: TRBV6-1
clone_size: .
j_call: TRBJ2-1
d_call: .
cdr3_aa: CASTRTLISPKFF
cdr3_nt: TGTGCCAGCACTCGGACCTTAATTTCCCCGAAGTTCTTC

v_call: TRBV27
clone_size: .
j_call: TRBJ1-2
d_call: TRBD1
cdr3_aa: CASSFSDRGAGYTF
cdr3_nt: TGTGCCAGCAGTTTCTCCGACAGGGGGGCTGGCTACACCTTC

v_call: TRBV6-1
clone_size: once
j_call: TRBJ2-7
d_call: TRBD2
cdr3_aa: CASSESGLADYEQYF
cdr3_nt: TGTGCCAGCAGTGAATCCGGGCTAGCGGACTACGAGCAGTACTTC

v_call: TRBV27
clone_size: .
j_call: TRBJ2-5
d_call: .
cdr3_aa: CASSFGSSGQETQYF
cdr3_nt: TGTGCCAGCAGTTTCGGCTCCAGTGGCCAAGAGACCCAGTACTTC

v_call: TRBV15
clone_size: once
j_call: TRBJ2-5
d_call: .
cdr3_aa: CATSRDRGGETQYF
cdr3_nt: TGTGCCACCAGCAGAGACCGAGGGGGAGAGACCCAGTACTTC

v_call: TRBV4-1
clone_size: .
j_call: TRBJ2-1
d_call: .
cdr3_aa: CASSQDWGGAYNEQFF
cdr3_nt: TGCGCCAGCAGCCAAGATTGGGGAGGAGCCTACAATGAGCAGTTCTTC

v_call: TRBV7-9
clone_size: few
j_call: TRBJ1-2
d_call: .
cdr3_aa: CASSLGGGRANYGYTF
cdr3_nt: TGTGCCAGCAGCTTAGGAGGAGGGAGAGCTAACTATGGCTACACCTTC

v_call: TRBV6-6
clone_size: .
j_call: TRBJ2-3
d_call: .
cdr3_aa: CASSKLPGDTQYF
cdr3_nt: TGTGCCAGCAGCAAGTTACCGGGGGATACGCAGTATTTT

v_call: TRBV5-4
clone_size: .
j_call: TRBJ1-1
d_call: TRBD1
cdr3_aa: CASSPQRGRTEAFF
cdr3_nt: TGTGCCAGCAGCCCCCAAAGGGGGCGGACTGAAGCTTTCTTT

v_call: TRBV19
clone_size: once
j_call: TRBJ2-2
d_call: .
cdr3_aa: CASSIGDPHGELFF
cdr3_nt: TGTGCCAGTAGTATAGGGGACCCACACGGGGAGCTGTTTTTT

v_call: TRBV5-1
clone_size: .
j_call: TRBJ2-5
d_call: .
cdr3_aa: CASSLGATLTTQYF
cdr3_nt: TGCGCCAGCAGCTTGGGAGCAACCCTTACAACCCAGTACTTC

v_call: TRBV4-3
clone_size: .
j_call: TRBJ1-3
d_call: .
cdr3_aa: CASSQSSADGRNTIYF
cdr3_nt: TGCGCCAGCAGCCAGTCGAGCGCGGACGGCAGAAACACCATATATTTT

v_call: TRBV23-1
clone_size: once
j_call: TRBJ1-3
d_call: .
cdr3_aa: CASSHPGAGESGNTIYF
cdr3_nt: TGCGCCAGCAGCCACCCTGGGGCAGGGGAGTCTGGAAACACCATATATTTT

v_call: TRBV14
clone_size: .
j_call: TRBJ2-1
d_call: .
cdr3_aa: CASNLQGFYNEQFF
cdr3_nt: TGTGCCAGCAACCTGCAGGGATTTTACAATGAGCAGTTCTTC